Detailed here is one T cell receptor (beta chain). Its matching antigen is unknown. This CDR3 region has 15 residues. Trimming shortened V by 4 bases and J by 1 base, and 11 bases separated the two germline ends. Per germline, CDR1 SGHAT and CDR2 FQNNGV. The data originate from a study of chemoradiotherapy in HPV16-positive cancers. Study observations and caveats: Better recurrence-free survival went with HPV-responsive T-cell expansion in HPV16-positive patients. Functional assays defining HPV-specific T cells used only a couple of HPV16-positive patients. Non-HPV-specific T cells did not expand in tumors during treatment, whereas candidate HPV-specific clones and E7-related motifs did.

Assay used: immunoSEQ multiplex PCR; TCRdb lists only in-frame clones, some missing. The sample has approximately 35,000 clones; around 92% are singletons. This specimen consisted of blood, obtained from a patient who underwent chemoradiotherapy. The receptor's source is a human donor with HPV-associated anogenital cancer. V gene TRBV11-2 combines with J gene TRBJ2-4; the D gene is possibly TRBD1 (6 bases). The CDR3 DNA reads TGTGCCAGCAGCTCTACCACAGGGGCCAAAAACATTCAGTACTTC. This translates into CASSSTTGAKNIQYF.